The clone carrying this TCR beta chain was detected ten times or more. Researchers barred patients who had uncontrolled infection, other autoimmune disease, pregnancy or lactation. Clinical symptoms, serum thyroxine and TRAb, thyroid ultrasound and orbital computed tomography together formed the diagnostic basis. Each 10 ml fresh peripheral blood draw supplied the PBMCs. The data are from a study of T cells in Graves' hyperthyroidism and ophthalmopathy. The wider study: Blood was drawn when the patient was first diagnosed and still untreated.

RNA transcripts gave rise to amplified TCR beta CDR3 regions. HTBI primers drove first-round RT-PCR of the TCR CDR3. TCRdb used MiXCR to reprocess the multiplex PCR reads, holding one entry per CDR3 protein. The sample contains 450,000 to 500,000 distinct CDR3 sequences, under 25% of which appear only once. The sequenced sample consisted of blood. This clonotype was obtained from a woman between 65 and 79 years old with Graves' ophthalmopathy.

In DNA, the CDR3 is TGTGCCAGCAGCTTATTTGCAGCGGGAGGGGAGACCCAGTACTTC. It codes for CASSLFAAGGETQYF. The chain has TRBV11-2 and TRBJ2-5, with 10 bases matching TRBD2. The V gene end was trimmed by 2 bases and the J gene end by 5 bases; junction bases not matched to a gene: 5. The CDR3 runs 15 residues. Germline CDR1 SGHAT, CDR2 FQNNGV.